This TCR beta chain was captured by sequencing in a study of T cells in Graves' hyperthyroidism and ophthalmopathy (dated by TCRdb to about 2019). For the study in its entirety: Peripheral blood samples were taken at initial diagnosis, before any treatment was given. The paper describes TCR Vbeta CDR3 sequencing of some 130 peripheral blood samples, made up of approximately 40 ophthalmopathy patients, roughly 80 hyperthyroidism patients and 17 progressor patients. Thyroid tissue and blood T-cell repertoires from about six Graves' hyperthyroidism patients were also compared in the study. Whether ophthalmopathy could be predicted prospectively was tested in an independent validation cohort made up of some 20 hyperthyroidism patients plus 17 patients who later progressed to ophthalmopathy. After sampling, hyperthyroidism patients received methimazole starting at 30 mg daily, and ophthalmopathy patients received high-dose intravenous methylprednisolone. TCR V-J signatures able to tell the groups apart were searched for in a discovery cohort of 90 to 100 patients, of whom about 40 had Graves' ophthalmopathy and about 60 had stable Graves' hyperthyroidism. The approximately 100 discovery patients were divided at random into training and test sets in a 7:3 ratio. What the work shows at the level of the full study, not this receptor alone: In cross-validation, a model built on a 13 V-J signature told ophthalmopathy apart from stable hyperthyroidism with just under 90% sensitivity and roughly 81% specificity, and in testing the same model reached 80%/75%. In validation, the model predicted progression to ophthalmopathy with just under 71% sensitivity and over 72% specificity, a median of around 6.6 months before onset. Most expanded thyroid clonotypes (frequency above 0.001) were also detected in blood, suggesting blood repertoires may reflect thyroid immune responses. No statistical method was used to set the sample size in advance, and investigators knew the group allocation.

From the germline V gene (reference sequence), CDR1 is MNHEY and CDR2 is SMNVEV. The CDR3 runs 15 amino acids, cysteine and phenylalanine included. The read is trimmed to its CDR3 DNA, 45 bases read in frame from base 1. Ophthalmopathy patients had moderately to severely active disease, with a Clinical Activity Score of 3 or more, a NOSPECS grade of 4 or more, and a disease duration of less than 3 months. Any patient with an uncontrolled infection, another autoimmune disease, pregnancy or lactation was excluded. Diagnoses were based on clinical symptoms, serum thyroxine and TRAb, thyroid ultrasound and orbital computed tomography. PBMCs were isolated from about 9.2 ml of fresh peripheral blood by Ficoll-Paque density gradient centrifugation. Total RNA was extracted with Trizol reagent, and quality was checked on an Agilent 2100 Bioanalyzer. Concerning this clonotype itself: The antigen this receptor binds is unknown. A much larger clone differs by one base, so this may be a read error.

TCR beta CDR3 regions were amplified from RNA transcripts. The TCR CDR3 was subjected to a first round of RT-PCR using the HTBI primer set and the Qiagen OneStep RT-PCR kit. A second multiplex PCR round built the libraries, followed by size selection and purification. Paired-end sequencing of the libraries was performed with 100 bp reads on an Illumina HiSeq2000. In the source study's methods: SOAPnuke was used to process the raw data, throwing out any read that contained adapters or uncalled bases, had a mean Phred below 15, or lacked an exact constant-primer or identifier match. COPE v1.2.5 was used to merge high-quality paired reads, and clonotypes were defined as unique nucleotide sequences. MiTCR v1.1 was used to align the clonotypes against IMGT TRBV, TRBD and TRBJ reference segments. The analysis was restricted to V-J combinations with a frequency above 0.0001, which together covered 99.2% of the repertoires. The TCS score was defined as F50 (clonal expansion) divided by E x V (chaos), with BLOSUM62-based TCRdist calculated between CDR3 peptides within each V-J. Welch's t-statistics and random forest reduced just over 500 V-J features to about 13, which were used in a naive Bayes classifier (R e1071). Starting from the raw public reads, TCRdb applied fastp trimming at Q25, assembled clones with MiXCR and retained in-frame beta chains. Rows are combined by CDR3 protein, so each entry shows the most common genes and DNA. The V and J calls were not made by the authors but by TCRdb's processing. This sample comprises some 570,000 distinct CDR3 sequences, roughly 15% of them detected only once. The top ten constitute around 17% of the sample.

The TCR comes from a woman in her late teens or twenties with Graves' ophthalmopathy. In this chain, TRBV27 is recombined with TRBJ1-2; 9 nucleotides in the junction match TRBD1. Material: blood. The CDR3 region: CAGRPTGGFDYGYTF. The nucleotide sequence reads TGTGCCGGCAGACCCACAGGGGGCTTTGACTATGGCTACACCTTC.